Listed here are 15 T cell receptor beta chains from one sample, sequenced in a study of blood T cell repertoires in COVID-19. Some clones are missing from TCRdb's copy, which holds only in-frame ones; the method was immunoSEQ multiplex PCR. This sample has about 150,000 clones, with more than 65% found just once. The sequenced sample was peripheral blood. These receptors were obtained from a man in his sixties with acute or convalescent COVID-19.

The chain's CDR3 is CASSQTGIGNTIYF. The CDR3 bases are TGTGCCAGCAGCCAAACAGGAATAGGAAACACCATATATTTT. The chain joins TRBV3-1 (or the pseudogene TRBV3-2) to TRBJ1-3; perhaps TRBD1 as D (5 bases). The V end was cut by 2 bases, the J end by 4 bases, with 9 bases between. Per germline, CDR1 LGHDT and CDR2 YNNKEL (reference sequence). The CDR3 sequence is 14 residues long.

The chain employs TRBV30 and TRBJ2-1; 10 bases agree with TRBD2. V was pared by 0 bases and J by 4 bases, with 3 bases of the junction left unmatched. Germline V gives CDR1 GTSNPN, CDR2 SVGIG (reference sequence). The CDR3 extends over 15 amino acids. The CDR3 reads CAWSVGTSEYNEQFF. The CDR3 bases are TGTGCCTGGAGTGTGGGGACTAGCGAGTACAATGAGCAGTTCTTC.

This clone occurred once. The genes are TRBV9 and TRBJ2-3; 8 bases map to TRBD2. The CDR3 is made up of 16 amino acids. After removal of 2 bases from V and 4 bases from J, the junction contained 9 bases not matched to a gene. Germline lookup yields CDR1 SGDLS and CDR2 YYNGEE. The CDR3 DNA reads as TGTGCCAGCAGCGTCGGTAGCGGGAACCAACCAGATACGCAGTATTTT. Amino acid sequence: CASSVGSGNQPDTQYF.

The genes are TRBV19 and TRBJ2-1; 13 bases are a match to TRBD2. This CDR3 spans 14 amino acids. J gave up 6 bases and V 6 bases, and 2 bases lay outside the gene matches. Germline values: CDR1 LNHDA, CDR2 SQIVND (reference sequence). The CDR3 DNA is TGTGCCAGTAGCACTAGCGGGGGGGGCAATGAGCAGTTCTTC. This sequence encodes CASSTSGGGNEQFF.

The CDR3 spells CASSQESTVGGNYNEQFF. The DNA for the CDR3 is TGTGCCAGCAGCCAAGAGTCGACGGTGGGAGGAAACTACAATGAGCAGTTCTTC. The chain links TRBV4-2 to TRBJ2-1; a weak D match, TRBD2 (6 bases). From germline, CDR1 is LGHNA and CDR2 YNFKEQ. CDR3 length equals 18 residues. V lost 0 bases and J 3 bases, leaving 18 bases between the germline ends.

In its sample, this clone was seen a few times. The chain couples TRBV14 to TRBJ2-5; a weak D match, TRBD1 (7 bases). Deletions cut 3 bases from V and 7 bases from J, with 27 bases between. CDR1 is SGHDN and CDR2 is FVKESK in the germline V gene. This CDR3 region has 18 residues. CDR3 bases: TGTGCCAGCAGCCACCGACCCAGAAAGGGGGCGGGAATTGCGACCCAGTACTTC. Residues: CASSHRPRKGAGIATQYF. The whole variable domain, filled in from reference TRBV14 and TRBJ2-5, reads EAGVTQFPSHSVIEKGQTVTLRCDPISGHDNLYWYRRVMGKEIKFLLHFVKESKQDESGMPNNRFLAERTGGTYSTLKVQPAELEDSGVYFCASSHRPRKGAGIATQYFGPGTRLLVL.

This chain joins TRBV7-8 and TRBJ1-5, with TRBD1 as a possible D gene (5 bases). The CDR3 totals 16 residues. Germline loops: CDR1 SGHVS, CDR2 FQNEAQ. Between the trimmed V and J ends, which lost 5 bases and 3 bases, there was a span of 17 bases. In DNA, the CDR3 is TGTGCCAGCAGCAGAGGGGTGCGACAATCCAATCAGCCCCAGCATTTT. It encodes CASSRGVRQSNQPQHF. The full variable domain, its missing parts supplied by reference TRBV7-8 and TRBJ1-5, is GAGVSQSPRYKVAKRGQDVALRCDPISGHVSLFWYQQALGQGPEFLTYFQNEAQLDKSGLPSDRFFAERPEGSVSTLKIQRTQQEDSAVYLCASSRGVRQSNQPQHFGDGTRLSIL.

The rearrangement joins TRBV14 to TRBJ2-1, with a possible D match to TRBD1 (7 bases). This CDR3 region has 16 residues. V lost 0 bases and J 3 bases, leaving 12 bases between the germline ends. CDR1 SGHDN and CDR2 FVKESK come from the germline V gene. The DNA of the CDR3 is TGTGCCAGCAGCCAAGATCGGGGGACAGTCTACAATGAGCAGTTCTTC. Encoded protein: CASSQDRGTVYNEQFF.

This chain joins TRBV19 and TRBJ1-2; 8 nucleotides line up with TRBD1. J was trimmed by 5 bases and V by 3 bases; bases with no gene match: 8. Germline-derived CDR1 and CDR2 are LNHDA and SQIVND (reference sequence). The CDR3 spans 15 residues. The CDR3 sequence is CASSIGIGTGYGYTF. In nucleotides, the CDR3 is TGTGCCAGTAGTATCGGTATTGGGACAGGTTATGGCTACACCTTC.

This clone came up once. This rearrangement joins TRBV5-1 to TRBJ2-5; 7 bases line up with TRBD1. The CDR3 is 16 residues long. The junction had 16 bases not matched to a gene; V was cut back by 4 bases and J by 7 bases. Germline V gene lookup returns CDR1 SGHRS and CDR2 YFSETQ. CDR3 in DNA: TGCGCCAGCAGCCAGCGAATACCTACAGGGGACGGGACCCAGTACTTC. Amino acid sequence: CASSQRIPTGDGTQYF.

This chain connects TRBV5-1 to TRBJ2-3; 8 nucleotides match TRBD2. V dropped 1 base and J dropped 3; count of bases not matched to a gene: 7. The CDR3 is 16 amino acids. Germline loops: CDR1 SGHRS, CDR2 YFSETQ. The CDR3, as DNA: TGCGCCAGCAGCTTGTCGACGGGAGGGCCGACAGATACGCAGTATTTT. Translation gives CASSLSTGGPTDTQYF.

The V and J genes are TRBV28 and TRBJ1-2; D is unclear. V shed 5 bases and J shed 2 bases, with 9 bases lying between them. The germline V gene has CDR1 MDHEN and CDR2 SYDVKM. The CDR3 loop spans 13 amino acids. In DNA form, the CDR3 reads TGTGCCAGCAGTCCGGGAAAAAACTATGGCTACACCTTC. Translated, it gives CASSPGKNYGYTF.

The chain carries TRBV3-1 (or the pseudogene TRBV3-2) and TRBJ1-6; D is unresolved. Trimming cost V 4 bases and J 8 bases, with 9 bases left between them. CDR1 LGHDT and CDR2 YNNKEL come from the germline V gene (reference sequence). This CDR3 region has 13 residues. The DNA of the CDR3 is TGTGCCAGCAGCCTGAGGTCCGATTCACCCCTCCACTTT. Its translation: CASSLRSDSPLHF.

This chain connects TRBV2 to TRBJ2-5, with a possible D match to TRBD2 (5 bases). Trimming cost V 8 bases and J 5 bases, with 6 bases left between them. Per germline, CDR1 SNHLY and CDR2 FYNNEI. This CDR3 has 10 residues. The CDR3 region has the DNA TGTGCCAGCTCGGGGGAGACCCAGTACTTC. This encodes CASSGETQYF.

V gene TRBV10-3 combines with J gene TRBJ1-3, with 9 bases fitting TRBD1. V gave up 3 bases and J gave up 3 bases; unmatched junction bases: 9. CDR1 ENHRY and CDR2 SYGVKD come from the germline V gene. This CDR3 is 17 amino acids long. The CDR3 sequence is CAISDIGQGLGGNTIYF. The CDR3 coding sequence is TGTGCCATCAGTGACATCGGACAGGGGTTAGGTGGAAACACCATATATTTT.